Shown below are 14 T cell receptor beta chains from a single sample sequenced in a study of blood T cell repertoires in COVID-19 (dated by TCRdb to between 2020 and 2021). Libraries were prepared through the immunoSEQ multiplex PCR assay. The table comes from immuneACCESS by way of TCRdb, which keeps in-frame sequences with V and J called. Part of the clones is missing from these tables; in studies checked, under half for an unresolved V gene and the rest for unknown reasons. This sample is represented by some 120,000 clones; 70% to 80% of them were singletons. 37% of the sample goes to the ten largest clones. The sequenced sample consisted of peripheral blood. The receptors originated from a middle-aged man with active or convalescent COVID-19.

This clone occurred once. CDR3 DNA sequence: TGCAGCGTTGAACGGGGAGCGGCAGATACGCAGTATTTT. Translating gives CSVERGAADTQYF. J is TRBJ2-3 and V is TRBV29-1; a possible D gene is TRBD2 (5 bases). This CDR3 has 13 amino acids. CDR1 and CDR2 (germline): SQVTM, ANQGSEA. Trimming pared 2 bases from V and 4 bases from J, leaving 10 bases between.

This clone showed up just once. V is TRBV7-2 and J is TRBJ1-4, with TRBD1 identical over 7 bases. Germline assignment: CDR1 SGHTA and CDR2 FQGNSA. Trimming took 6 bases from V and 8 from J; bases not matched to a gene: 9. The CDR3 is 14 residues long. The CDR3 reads CASSRQGEKEKLFF. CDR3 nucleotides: TGTGCCAGCAGTCGACAGGGCGAAAAGGAAAAACTGTTTTTT.

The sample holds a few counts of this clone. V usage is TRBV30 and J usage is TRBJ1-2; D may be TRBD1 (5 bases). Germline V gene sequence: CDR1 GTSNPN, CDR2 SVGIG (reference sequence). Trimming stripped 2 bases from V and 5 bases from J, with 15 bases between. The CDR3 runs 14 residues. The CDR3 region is CAWSPSGPYYGYTF. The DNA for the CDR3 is TGTGCCTGGAGTCCCTCAGGGCCCTATTATGGCTACACCTTC. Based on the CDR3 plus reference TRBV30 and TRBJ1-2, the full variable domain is SQTIHQWPATLVQPVGSPLSLECTVEGTSNPNLYWYRQAAGRGLQLLFYSVGIGQISSEVPQNLSASRPQDRQFILSSKKLLLSDSGFYLCAWSPSGPYYGYTFGSGTRLTVV.

CDR3 residues: CASSGMGRTGNYGLFF. For the CDR3, the DNA is TGTGCCAGCAGTGGGATGGGGAGGACGGGAAATTACGGACTGTTTTTT. The chain carries TRBV28 and TRBJ1-4; D gene uncertain. CDR1 MDHEN and CDR2 SYDVKM come from the germline V gene. This CDR3 contains 16 residues. Trimming took off 5 bases at V and 13 bases at J, with 26 bases between the two ends. Together with reference TRBV28 and TRBJ1-4, the CDR3 gives the full variable domain: DVKVTQSSRYLVKRTGEKVFLECVQDMDHENMFWYRQDPGLGLRLIYFSYDVKMKEKGDIPEGYSVSREKKERFSLILESASTNQTSMYLCASSGMGRTGNYGLFFGSGTQLSVL.

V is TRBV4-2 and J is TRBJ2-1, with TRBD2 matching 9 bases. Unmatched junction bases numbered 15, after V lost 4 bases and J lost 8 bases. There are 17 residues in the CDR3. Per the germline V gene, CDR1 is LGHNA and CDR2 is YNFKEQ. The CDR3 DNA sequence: TGTGCCAGCAGCCTCCTCGGAGGCGGGGGGGCCGGCGATGAGCAGTTCTTC. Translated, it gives CASSLLGGGGAGDEQFF.

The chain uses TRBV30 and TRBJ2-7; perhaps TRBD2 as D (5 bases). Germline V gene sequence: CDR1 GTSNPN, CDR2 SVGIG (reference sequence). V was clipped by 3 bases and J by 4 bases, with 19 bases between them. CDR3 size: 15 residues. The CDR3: CAWSEPRVASYEQYF. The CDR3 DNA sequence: TGTGCCTGGAGCGAGCCGAGGGTAGCTAGTTACGAGCAGTACTTC.

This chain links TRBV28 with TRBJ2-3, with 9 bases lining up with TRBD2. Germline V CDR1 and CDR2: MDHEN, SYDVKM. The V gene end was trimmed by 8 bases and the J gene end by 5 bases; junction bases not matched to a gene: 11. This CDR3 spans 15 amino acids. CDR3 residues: CASFSPAGGGDTQYF. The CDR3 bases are TGTGCCAGCTTTAGTCCAGCGGGAGGTGGAGATACGCAGTATTTT. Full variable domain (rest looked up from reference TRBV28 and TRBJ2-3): DVKVTQSSRYLVKRTGEKVFLECVQDMDHENMFWYRQDPGLGLRLIYFSYDVKMKEKGDIPEGYSVSREKKERFSLILESASTNQTSMYLCASFSPAGGGDTQYFGPGTRLTVL.

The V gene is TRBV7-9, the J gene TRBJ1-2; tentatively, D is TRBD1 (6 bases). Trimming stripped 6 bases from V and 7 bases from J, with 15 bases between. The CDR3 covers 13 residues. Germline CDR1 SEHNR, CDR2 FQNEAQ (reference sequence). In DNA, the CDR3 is TGTGCCAGCAGTTACGACAGGAACGGTGGCTACACCTTC. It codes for CASSYDRNGGYTF.

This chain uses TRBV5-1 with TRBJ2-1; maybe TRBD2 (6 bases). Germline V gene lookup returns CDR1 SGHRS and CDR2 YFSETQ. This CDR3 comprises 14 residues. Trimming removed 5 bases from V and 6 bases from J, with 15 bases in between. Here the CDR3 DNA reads TGCGCCAGCAGGAGCACTAGCCCCTCCAATGAGCAGTTCTTC. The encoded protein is CASRSTSPSNEQFF.

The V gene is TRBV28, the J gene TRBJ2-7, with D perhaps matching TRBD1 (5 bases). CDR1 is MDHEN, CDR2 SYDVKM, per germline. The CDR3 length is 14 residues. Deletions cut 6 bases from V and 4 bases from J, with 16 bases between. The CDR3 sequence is CASSSLMGLYEQYF. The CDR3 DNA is TGTGCCAGCAGCTCTCTTATGGGGCTTTACGAGCAGTACTTC.

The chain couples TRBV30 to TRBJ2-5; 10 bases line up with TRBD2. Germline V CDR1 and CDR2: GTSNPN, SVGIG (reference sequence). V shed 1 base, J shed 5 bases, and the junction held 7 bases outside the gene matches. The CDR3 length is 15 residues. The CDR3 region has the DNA TGTGCCTGGAGTGGTCTAGCGGGAGAGTTGGAGACCCAGTACTTC. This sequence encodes CAWSGLAGELETQYF.

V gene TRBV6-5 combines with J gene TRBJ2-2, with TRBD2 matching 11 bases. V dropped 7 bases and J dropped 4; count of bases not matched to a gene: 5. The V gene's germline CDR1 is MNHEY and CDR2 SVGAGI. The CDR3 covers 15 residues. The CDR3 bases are TGTGCCAGCATACGTAGCGGGAGGGTCACCGGGGAGCTGTTTTTT. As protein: CASIRSGRVTGELFF.

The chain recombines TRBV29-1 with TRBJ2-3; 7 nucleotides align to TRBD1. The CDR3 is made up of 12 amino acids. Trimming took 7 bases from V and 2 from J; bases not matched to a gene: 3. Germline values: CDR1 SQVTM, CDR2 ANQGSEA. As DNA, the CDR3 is TGCAGCGCGGACAGGCTCACAGATACGCAGTATTTT. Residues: CSADRLTDTQYF.

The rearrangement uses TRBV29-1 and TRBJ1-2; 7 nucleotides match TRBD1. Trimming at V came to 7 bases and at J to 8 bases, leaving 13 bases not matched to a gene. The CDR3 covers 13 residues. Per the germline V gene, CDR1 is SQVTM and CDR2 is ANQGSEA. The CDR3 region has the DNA TGCAGCGCACGTTCAGGGGGTATAGGCGGCTACACCTTC. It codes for CSARSGGIGGYTF.